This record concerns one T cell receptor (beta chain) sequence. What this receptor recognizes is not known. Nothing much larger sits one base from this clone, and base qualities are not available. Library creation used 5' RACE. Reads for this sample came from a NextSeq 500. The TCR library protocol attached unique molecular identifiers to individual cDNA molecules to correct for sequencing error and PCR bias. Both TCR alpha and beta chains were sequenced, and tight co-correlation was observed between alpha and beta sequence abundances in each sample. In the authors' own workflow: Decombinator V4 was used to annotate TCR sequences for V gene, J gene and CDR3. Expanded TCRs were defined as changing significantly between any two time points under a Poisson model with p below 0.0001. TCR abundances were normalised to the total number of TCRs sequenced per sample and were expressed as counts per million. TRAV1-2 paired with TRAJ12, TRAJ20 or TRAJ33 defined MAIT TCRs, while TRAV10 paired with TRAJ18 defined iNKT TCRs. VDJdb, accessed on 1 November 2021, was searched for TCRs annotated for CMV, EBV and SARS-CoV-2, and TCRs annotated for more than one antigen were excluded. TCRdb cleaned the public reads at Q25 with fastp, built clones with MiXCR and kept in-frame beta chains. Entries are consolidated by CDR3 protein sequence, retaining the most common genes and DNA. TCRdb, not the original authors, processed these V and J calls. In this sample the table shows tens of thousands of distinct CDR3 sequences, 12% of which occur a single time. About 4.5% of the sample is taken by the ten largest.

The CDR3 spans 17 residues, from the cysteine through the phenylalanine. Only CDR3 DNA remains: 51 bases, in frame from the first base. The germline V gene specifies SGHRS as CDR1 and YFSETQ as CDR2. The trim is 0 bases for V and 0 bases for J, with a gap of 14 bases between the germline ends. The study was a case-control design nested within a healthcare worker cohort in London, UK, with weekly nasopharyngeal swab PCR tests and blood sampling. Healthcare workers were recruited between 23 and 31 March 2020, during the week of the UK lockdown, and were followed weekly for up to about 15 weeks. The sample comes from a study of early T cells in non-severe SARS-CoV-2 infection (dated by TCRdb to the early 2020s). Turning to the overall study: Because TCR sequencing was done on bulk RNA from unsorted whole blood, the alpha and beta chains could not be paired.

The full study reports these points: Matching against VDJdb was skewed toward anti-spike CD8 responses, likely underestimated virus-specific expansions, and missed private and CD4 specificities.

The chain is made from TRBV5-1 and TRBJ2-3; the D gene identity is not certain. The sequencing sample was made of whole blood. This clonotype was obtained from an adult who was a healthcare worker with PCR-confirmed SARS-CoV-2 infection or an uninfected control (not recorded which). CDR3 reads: CASSLGLTTTSTDTQYF. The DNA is TGCGCCAGCAGCTTGGGCCTTACGACAACTAGCACAGATACGCAGTATTTT.